These 7 T cell receptor beta chains were all obtained from the same sample, sequenced in a study of shared clonotypes between healthy human individuals. Assay used: immunoSEQ multiplex PCR; TCRdb lists only in-frame clones, some missing. The data contain some 1,600,000 clones, 95% to 99% of them singletons. The sequenced sample was naive CD4+ T cells sorted from blood. The subset was: CD45RA+ positively selected. The receptors originated from a man under 40 in good health.

The genes are TRBV10-3 and TRBJ2-1; 11 bases map to TRBD2. After removal of 2 bases from V and 13 bases from J, the junction contained 1 base not matched to a gene. This CDR3 has 12 amino acids. Germline V gives CDR1 ENHRY, CDR2 SYGVKD. The CDR3: CAISEGTSGQFF. CDR3 bases: TGTGCCATCAGTGAGGGGACTAGCGGACAGTTCTTC.

This chain connects TRBV9 to TRBJ2-3; D may be TRBD1 (6 bases). CDR3 length equals 17 residues. V dropped 4 bases and J dropped 2 bases, with 20 bases sitting between them. The germline gives CDR1 SGDLS, CDR2 YYNGEE. CDR3: CASSLDPRRDNTDTQYF. DNA of the CDR3: TGTGCCAGCAGCTTAGACCCTCGCCGGGACAACACAGATACGCAGTATTTT.

The J gene is TRBJ2-1, the V gene TRBV2; 8 nucleotides match TRBD2. The CDR3 is made up of 14 amino acids. V dropped 4 bases and J dropped 8; count of bases not matched to a gene: 7. Germline V gives CDR1 SNHLY, CDR2 FYNNEI. Here the CDR3 reads CASSASGSVDEQFF. CDR3 DNA: TGTGCCAGCAGTGCCAGCGGGAGCGTTGATGAGCAGTTCTTC.

CDR3 in DNA: TGTGCCAGCAGCTTTCGGGTCCGTACAGGGAAGAGGGGTGGCTACACCTTC. As protein: CASSFRVRTGKRGGYTF. J is TRBJ1-2 and V is TRBV5-6; the D gene is possibly TRBD1 (6 bases). The length of the CDR3 is 17 residues. Germline V CDR1 and CDR2: SGHDT, YYEEEE. Deletions cut 2 bases from V and 7 bases from J, with 24 bases between.

The rearrangement links TRBV7-2 to TRBJ2-7; D gene uncertain. Trimming took 5 bases from V and 0 from J, leaving 14 bases between them. Germline assignment: CDR1 SGHTA and CDR2 FQGNSA. CDR3 length equals 15 residues. CDR3 sequence: CASSLGLVSSYEQYF. As DNA, the CDR3 is TGTGCCAGCAGCCTTGGGTTGGTTAGCTCCTACGAGCAGTACTTC.

The chain couples TRBV9 to TRBJ2-7; 8 nucleotides match TRBD1. Unmatched junction bases numbered 12, after V lost 0 bases and J lost 7 bases. The CDR3 extends over 16 amino acids. Germline loops: CDR1 SGDLS, CDR2 YYNGEE. CDR3 loop: CASSVDPRQGAREQYF. CDR3 DNA: TGTGCCAGCAGCGTAGACCCCCGGCAGGGGGCGCGGGAGCAGTACTTC.

V gene TRBV9 combines with J gene TRBJ2-7; D perhaps matches TRBD2 (5 bases). V lost 0 bases to trimming and J lost 0 bases, with 13 bases between them. Germline values: CDR1 SGDLS, CDR2 YYNGEE. The CDR3 runs 16 residues. Here the CDR3 DNA reads TGTGCCAGCAGCGTAGGAGTTAGCGCGAGCTCCTACGAGCAGTACTTC. Translated, it gives CASSVGVSASSYEQYF.